These 5 T cell receptor beta chains originate from one sample sequenced in a study of regulatory T cells in long-lasting Graves disease. Sample time point: persistent/refractory GD, antithyroid drugs over 5 years with positive TRAb. The TCR library used RNA extracted from PBMCs. For TCR beta, libraries came from iRepertoire HTBI primers and Arm-PCR of CDR3 regions. TCRdb recomputed calls from the multiplex PCR reads with MiXCR, one row per CDR3 protein. The table lists nearly 350,000 distinct CDR3 sequences, 15% to 20% of them singletons. The material was peripheral blood mononuclear cells (PBMCs), obtained when the disease was refractory, from a patient treated with antithyroid drugs. The receptors were sampled from a female donor with Graves disease.

This clonotype was observed many times. The chain carries TRBV7-9 and TRBJ1-2; D call uncertain. CDR3 length equals 12 residues. Germline CDR1 and CDR2: SEHNR and FQNEAQ (reference sequence). V was trimmed by 1 base and J by 8 bases, leaving 8 bases between them. The CDR3 DNA reads TGTGCCAGCAGCTTAGGAGGCGGGGGCTACACCTTC. Amino acid sequence: CASSLGGGGYTF.

This clonotype has at least ten counts. This chain links TRBV7-2 with TRBJ1-2; D unresolved. The germline V and J ends were trimmed by 3 bases and 4 bases, with 9 bases remaining between them. CDR3 size: 13 residues. Germline CDR1 reads SGHTA; CDR2 reads FQGNSA. In DNA form, the CDR3 reads TGTGCCAGCAGCTTCGACGGGAGCTATGGCTACACCTTC. Protein sequence: CASSFDGSYGYTF.

This clonotype was counted at least ten times. This rearrangement joins TRBV30 to TRBJ2-2, with a tentative D call TRBD1 (6 bases). V lost 3 bases to trimming and J lost 6 bases, with 17 bases between them. The germline gives CDR1 GTSNPN, CDR2 SVGIG (reference sequence). The CDR3 is 15 amino acids. This CDR3 is CAWSPGYRVSGELFF. The CDR3 DNA sequence: TGTGCCTGGAGCCCGGGTTACAGGGTGTCCGGGGAGCTGTTTTTT. Supplemented by reference TRBV30 and TRBJ2-2, the full variable domain reads SQTIHQWPATLVQPVGSPLSLECTVEGTSNPNLYWYRQAAGRGLQLLFYSVGIGQISSEVPQNLSASRPQDRQFILSSKKLLLSDSGFYLCAWSPGYRVSGELFFGEGSRLTVL.

This clonotype was detected only a few times. The chain carries TRBV30 and TRBJ1-2; the D gene is possibly TRBD1 (5 bases). Trimming cost V 3 bases and J 1 base, with 9 bases left between them. Germline V CDR1 and CDR2: GTSNPN, SVGIG (reference sequence). There are 13 residues in the CDR3. CDR3 in amino acids: CAWRGPSNYGYTF. The CDR3 DNA is TGTGCCTGGAGGGGGCCTAGTAACTATGGCTACACCTTC. Using reference TRBV30 and TRBJ1-2 for the parts outside the CDR3, the full variable domain is SQTIHQWPATLVQPVGSPLSLECTVEGTSNPNLYWYRQAAGRGLQLLFYSVGIGQISSEVPQNLSASRPQDRQFILSSKKLLLSDSGFYLCAWRGPSNYGYTFGSGTRLTVV.

This clonotype was counted between two and nine times. The genes are TRBV24-1 and TRBJ2-7, with unresolved D. The germline gives CDR1 KGHDR, CDR2 SFDVKD. This CDR3 is 14 amino acids long. V lost 4 bases and J lost 5, with 14 bases in between. As DNA, the CDR3 is TGTGCCACCAGTGACGGCTGGGTCGGCCACGAGCAGTACTTC. Translation: CATSDGWVGHEQYF.